This paragraph reports one TCR beta chain. Its matching antigen is unknown. This sample is drawn from a study of CD8+ T cells in alopecia areata. Study summary: Tofacitinib administration to treated patients was oral, at 5 to 10 mg twice daily. Scalp area affected, as a percentage, set the severity score of treated patients. Whole-study results and caveats: Scalp clonality and expanded CD8+ clones among the top 100 were significantly decreased by tofacitinib.

Described treatment: oral pan-JAK inhibitor, 5-10 mg twice daily. Collected material from alopecia areata patients comprised lesional scalp punch biopsies and peripheral blood. V dropped 5 bases and J dropped 5 bases, with 12 bases sitting between them. The germline CDR1 and CDR2 sequences are MGHDK and SYGVNS. The CDR3 totals 13 residues. Extraction and reverse transcription of RNA yielded cDNA as the sequencing template. Method: immunoSEQ multiplex PCR; TCRdb's copy keeps in-frame clones and lacks some. The sample contains about 300,000 clones, 58% of which appear only once. The TCR comes from a human donor with alopecia areata. The rearrangement uses TRBV25-1 and TRBJ1-2, with D possibly being TRBD1 (5 bases). Sequencing was performed on CD4+ T cells sorted from blood, taken at week 24, from a patient treated with tofacitinib. Written as DNA, the CDR3 is TGTGCCAGCAGTCTCGGGACGATATATGGCTACACCTTC. This gives the protein CASSLGTIYGYTF.